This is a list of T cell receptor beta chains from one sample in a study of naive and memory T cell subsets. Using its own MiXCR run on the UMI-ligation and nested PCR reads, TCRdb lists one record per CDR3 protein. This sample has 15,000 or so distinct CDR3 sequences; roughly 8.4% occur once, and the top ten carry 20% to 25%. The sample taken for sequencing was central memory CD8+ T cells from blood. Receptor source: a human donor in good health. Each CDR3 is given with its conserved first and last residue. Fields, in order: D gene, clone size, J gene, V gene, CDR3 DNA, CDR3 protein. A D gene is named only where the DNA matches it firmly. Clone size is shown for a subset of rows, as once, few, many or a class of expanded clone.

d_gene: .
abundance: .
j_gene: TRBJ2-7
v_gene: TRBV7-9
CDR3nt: TGTGCCAGCAGCGGAGGGACAGCAAACCACTACGAGCAGTACTTC
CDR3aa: CASSGGTANHYEQYF

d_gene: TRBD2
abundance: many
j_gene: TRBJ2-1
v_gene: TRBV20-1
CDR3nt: TGCAGTGCTAGATCCGGGACTAGCGGGTACAATGAGCAGTTCTTC
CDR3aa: CSARSGTSGYNEQFF

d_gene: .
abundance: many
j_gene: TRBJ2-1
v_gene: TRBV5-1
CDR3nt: TGCGCCAGCAGCTTGCCTAATGAGCAGTTCTTC
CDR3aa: CASSLPNEQFF

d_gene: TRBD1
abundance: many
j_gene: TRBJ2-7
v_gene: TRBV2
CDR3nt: TGTGCCAGCACCGCCCCCCCGACAGGGGATACCTACGAGCAGTACTTC
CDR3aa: CASTAPPTGDTYEQYF

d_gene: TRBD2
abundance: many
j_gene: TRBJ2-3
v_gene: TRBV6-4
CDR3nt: TGTGCCAGCAGACCGACTAGCGGGAGTGGCGCAGATACGCAGTATTTT
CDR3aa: CASRPTSGSGADTQYF

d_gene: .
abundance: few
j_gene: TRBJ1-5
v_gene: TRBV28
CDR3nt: TGTGCCAGCAGTTTTGGGGGGGAGGTTCAGCCCCAGCATTTT
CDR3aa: CASSFGGEVQPQHF

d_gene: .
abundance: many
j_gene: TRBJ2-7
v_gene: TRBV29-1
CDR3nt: TGCAGCGGAGGTGGGCTGATCGGTGAGCAGTACTTC
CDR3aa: CSGGGLIGEQYF

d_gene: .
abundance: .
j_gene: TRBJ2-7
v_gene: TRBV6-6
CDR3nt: TGTGCCAGCGGGGGTGGGCCCTACGAGCAGTACTTC
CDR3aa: CASGGGPYEQYF

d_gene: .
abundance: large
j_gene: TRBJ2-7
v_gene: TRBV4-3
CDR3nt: TGCGCCAGCAGCCAAGAAAGGGGCTACGAGCAGTACTTC
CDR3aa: CASSQERGYEQYF

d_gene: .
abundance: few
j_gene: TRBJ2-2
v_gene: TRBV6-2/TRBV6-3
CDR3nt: TGTGCCAGCAGTTACCCGGACAGGAGGGGCACCGGGGAGCTGTTTTTT
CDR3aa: CASSYPDRRGTGELFF

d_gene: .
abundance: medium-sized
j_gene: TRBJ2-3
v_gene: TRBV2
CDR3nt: TGTGCCAGCATTATTACTAGCCTCACAGATACGCAGTATTTT
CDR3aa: CASIITSLTDTQYF

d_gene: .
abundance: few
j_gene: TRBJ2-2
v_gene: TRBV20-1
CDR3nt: TGCAGTGCTAGAGTCACAGGACGAGAGATCGGGGAGCTGTTTTTT
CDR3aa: CSARVTGREIGELFF

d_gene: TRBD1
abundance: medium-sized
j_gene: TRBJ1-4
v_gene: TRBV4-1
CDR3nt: TGCGCCAGCAGCCAAGGACAGGGCCAGGGCAGTGAAAAACTGTTTTTT
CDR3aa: CASSQGQGQGSEKLFF

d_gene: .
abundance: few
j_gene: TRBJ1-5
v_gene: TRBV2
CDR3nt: TGTGCCAGCAGTGAAGTTGCCGGGGAAAGCAATCAGCCCCAGCATTTT
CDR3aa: CASSEVAGESNQPQHF

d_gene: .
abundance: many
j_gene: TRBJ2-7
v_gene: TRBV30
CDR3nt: TGTGCCTGGAAGGTCGGCAGGGAAGGCTACGAGCAGTACTTC
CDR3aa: CAWKVGREGYEQYF

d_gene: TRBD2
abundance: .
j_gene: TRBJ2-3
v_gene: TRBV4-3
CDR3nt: TGCGCCAGCAGCCAAGTGGCGGGGGTTACAGATACGCAGTATTTT
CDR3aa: CASSQVAGVTDTQYF

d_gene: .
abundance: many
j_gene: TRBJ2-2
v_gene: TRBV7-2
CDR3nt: TGTGCCAGCAGCTTCTATCCGGGACTCACCGGGGAGCTGTTTTTT
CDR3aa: CASSFYPGLTGELFF

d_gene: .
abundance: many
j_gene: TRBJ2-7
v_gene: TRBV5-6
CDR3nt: TGTGCCAGCAGCTTCCGTACAGGGGAGGTATGGTACGAGCAGTACTTC
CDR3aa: CASSFRTGEVWYEQYF